These 21 T cell receptor beta chains were all obtained from the same sample, sequenced in a study of cytomegalovirus exposure and HLA in healthy donors. Primers: 60 Vbeta forward and 13 Jbeta reverse. Generated by immunoSEQ multiplex PCR, the TCRdb table keeps only in-frame clones and is missing some. The sample has around 170,000 clones, around 79% seen once; the top ten hold around 0.69%. The source material was PBMCs. The receptors stem from a middle-aged woman in good health and CMV-seronegative.

A word on this clone: An end of the junction does not agree with germline; a read error may underlie this. The genes are TRBV6-5 and TRBJ1-5, with TRBD1 matching over 7 bases. The CDR3 is made up of 14 amino acids. Germline V gives CDR1 MNHEY, CDR2 SVGAGI. This CDR3 is CASRLQGRGQPPHF. CDR3 nucleotide sequence: TGTGCCAGCAGACTACAGGGAAGGGGGCAGCCCCCGCATTTT.

A word on this clone: Different DNA sequences within this sample yield the same CDR3. This chain links TRBV5-1 with TRBJ1-2, with D possibly being TRBD1 (5 bases). The V gene's germline CDR1 is SGHRS and CDR2 YFSETQ. Trimming shortened V by 0 bases and J by 4 bases, and 7 bases separated the two germline ends. This CDR3 region has 13 residues. CDR3: CASSLGQSYGYTF. The CDR3 DNA follows: TGCGCCAGCAGCTTGGGACAGAGCTATGGCTACACCTTC.

V and J are TRBV20-1 and TRBJ2-1; D gene unclear. Germline loops: CDR1 DFQATT, CDR2 SNEGSKA (reference sequence). The V gene lost 6 bases and the J gene lost 6 bases, with 9 bases spanning the gap. CDR3 length: 11 residues. CDR3 residues: CSAELFNEQFF. The DNA of the CDR3 is TGCAGTGCCGAGTTGTTCAATGAGCAGTTCTTC.

CDR3 in DNA: TGTGCCAGCACCGTGGGAAGGGGTTACGAGCAGTACTTC. Amino acid sequence: CASTVGRGYEQYF. J is TRBJ2-7 and V is TRBV5-6; possibly TRBD1 for D (5 bases). This CDR3 comprises 13 residues. Trimming pared 6 bases from V and 4 bases from J, leaving 14 bases between. In germline, CDR1 is SGHDT, CDR2 YYEEEE. The full variable domain, completed using reference TRBV5-6 and TRBJ2-7, is DAGVTQSPTHLIKTRGQQVTLRCSPKSGHDTVSWYQQALGQGPQFIFQYYEEEERQRGNFPDRFSGHQFPNYSSELNVNALLLGDSALYLCASTVGRGYEQYFGPGTRLTVT.

The chain is built from TRBV5-1 and TRBJ2-1; possibly TRBD1 for D (6 bases). Germline CDR1 and CDR2: SGHRS and YFSETQ. CDR3 size: 14 residues. The V and J ends lost 5 bases and 10 bases respectively, with 19 bases between them. CDR3 coding DNA: TGCGCCAGCAGATACCGGGACAACCGCAGGGAGCAGTTCTTC. Translation gives CASRYRDNRREQFF.

V usage is TRBV7-4 and J usage is TRBJ1-3; possibly TRBD1 for D (5 bases). Germline CDR1 SGHVT, CDR2 SQSDAQ. This CDR3 comprises 17 residues. The V end lost 2 bases, the J end lost 2 bases, and 16 bases lay between the germline ends. The CDR3, as DNA: TGTGCCAGCAGCTTAAGTGGGAGGGACTCCACTGGAAACACCATATATTTT. Translation gives CASSLSGRDSTGNTIYF.

The J gene is TRBJ1-2, the V gene TRBV9; 8 nucleotides agree with TRBD1. The CDR3 runs 17 residues. Germline trimming cut 0 bases from V and 4 bases from J; bases unmatched to any gene: 11. CDR1 and CDR2 from the germline V gene are SGDLS and YYNGEE. The chain's CDR3 is CASSVAAAGGPPYGYTF. CDR3 coding DNA: TGTGCCAGCAGCGTAGCAGCCGCAGGGGGCCCCCCCTATGGCTACACCTTC. Using reference TRBV9 and TRBJ1-2 for the parts outside the CDR3, the full variable domain is DSGVTQTPKHLITATGQRVTLRCSPRSGDLSVYWYQQSLDQGLQFLIQYYNGEERAKGNILERFSAQQFPDLHSELNLSSLELGDSALYFCASSVAAAGGPPYGYTFGSGTRLTVV.

The chain has TRBV4-2 and TRBJ1-2, with 10 nucleotides matching TRBD1. V shed 0 bases, J shed 4 bases, and the junction held 5 bases outside the gene matches. CDR1 is LGHNA and CDR2 is YNFKEQ in the germline V gene. The length of the CDR3 is 16 residues. The chain's CDR3 is CASSQDPTGGSYGYTF. The CDR3, as DNA: TGTGCCAGCAGCCAAGATCCGACAGGGGGCAGCTATGGCTACACCTTC.

The chain carries TRBV4-1 and TRBJ1-4, with a possible D match to TRBD1 (5 bases). Trimming stripped 4 bases from V and 11 bases from J, with 26 bases between. The germline V gene has CDR1 MGHRA and CDR2 YSYEKL. This CDR3 is built from 17 residues. In DNA form, the CDR3 reads TGCGCCAGCAGCCTAAGTAAGGGAGCGGGGGGTAGTCGGAAACTGTTTTTT. It translates to CASSLSKGAGGSRKLFF.

V is TRBV27 and J is TRBJ2-1, with 8 bases aligning to TRBD2. The CDR3 runs to 16 residues. V shed 6 bases and J 9 bases; nucleotides not matched to a gene: 16. Germline-derived CDR1 and CDR2 are MNHEY and SMNVEV (reference sequence). The CDR3 protein is CASSIGGTSFIGEQFF. The CDR3 nucleotides are TGTGCCAGCAGCATTGGGGGGACTAGTTTCATTGGTGAGCAGTTCTTC.

The chain has TRBV15 and TRBJ1-5; tentative D call: TRBD1 (6 bases). The germline V gene has CDR1 LNHNV and CDR2 YYDKDF (reference sequence). The CDR3 has 17 amino acids. Trimming shortened V by 2 bases and J by 9 bases, and 23 bases separated the two germline ends. The CDR3: CATSRNTLQGPYAPQHF. CDR3 nucleotide sequence: TGTGCCACCAGCAGAAACACACTACAGGGCCCTTACGCGCCCCAGCATTTT.

The rearrangement uses TRBV9 and TRBJ2-7; D call uncertain. CDR3 size: 15 residues. The V end lost 2 bases, the J end lost 6 bases, and 18 bases lay between the germline ends. Per germline, CDR1 SGDLS and CDR2 YYNGEE. CDR3 DNA: TGTGCCAGCAGCGTCAACCCGCGCAGGTTGGCCGAGCAGTACTTC. This sequence encodes CASSVNPRRLAEQYF.

The rearrangement uses TRBV10-3 and TRBJ1-6; D remains unclear. CDR3 size: 15 residues. Looked up from germline, CDR1 is ENHRY and CDR2 is SYGVKD. V shed 3 bases and J shed 2 bases, with 8 bases lying between them. CDR3 DNA: TGTGCCATCAGTGATGGAGGTCCCTATAATTCACCCCTCCACTTT. Its protein product is CAISDGGPYNSPLHF.

The chain employs TRBV30 and TRBJ1-2; D is undetermined. Looked up from germline, CDR1 is GTSNPN and CDR2 is SVGIG (reference sequence). This CDR3 contains 15 residues. V was shortened by 7 bases and J by 4 bases, with 22 bases between the two germline ends. The CDR3 sequence: CAYNPSEWSGYGYTF. The CDR3 bases are TGTGCCTACAACCCTAGTGAGTGGTCGGGCTATGGCTACACCTTC.

The chain links TRBV4-1 to TRBJ1-6; 8 bases agree with TRBD1. Trimming took 4 bases from V and 0 from J; bases not matched to a gene: 5. Germline CDR1 is MGHRA and CDR2 is YSYEKL. This CDR3 is 17 amino acids long. CDR3 loop: CASSPRQGSSYNSPLHF. The CDR3 bases are TGCGCCAGCAGCCCACGACAGGGGAGCTCCTATAATTCACCCCTCCACTTT.

CDR3 coding DNA: TGTGCCAGCAGCTCGCTACACCCCGGACTAGCGGGAGGGCCTGGGAGCGAAGAGACCCAGTACTTC. Its protein product is CASSSLHPGLAGGPGSEETQYF. The V gene is TRBV7-6, the J gene TRBJ2-5; 15 bases map to TRBD2. The CDR3 is 22 amino acids. Germline trimming cut 4 bases from V and 3 bases from J; bases unmatched to any gene: 21. Germline lookup yields CDR1 SGHVS and CDR2 FNYEAQ.

The chain uses TRBV5-1 and TRBJ2-2, with D possibly TRBD2 on 6 matching bases. The CDR3 sequence is 16 residues long. CDR1 and CDR2 (germline): SGHRS, YFSETQ. Trimming removed 6 bases from V and 0 bases from J, with 15 bases in between. CDR3 in DNA: TGCGCCAGCAACCGGAGGGCAAACGCGAACACCGGGGAGCTGTTTTTT. It specifies CASNRRANANTGELFF.

The gene calls are TRBV5-6 and TRBJ1-4; D is unresolved. The CDR3 is 14 residues long. Trimming took 7 bases from V and 3 from J, leaving 13 bases between them. Germline V gives CDR1 SGHDT, CDR2 YYEEEE. The CDR3 DNA reads TGTGCCAGCGGCCGACCCGGGTCTAATGAAAAACTGTTTTTT. Translation gives CASGRPGSNEKLFF.

V gene TRBV27 combines with J gene TRBJ2-5; D might be TRBD2 (7 bases). This CDR3 contains 14 residues. The germline V gene has CDR1 MNHEY and CDR2 SMNVEV (reference sequence). V lost 6 bases, J lost 5 bases, and 16 bases lay in between. CDR3 sequence (DNA): TGTGCCAGCAGCCCTTCGGGGGGCTGGGAGACCCAGTACTTC. The encoded protein is CASSPSGGWETQYF.

The V gene is TRBV6-1, the J gene TRBJ1-4; no definite D call. CDR3 size: 15 residues. V lost 5 bases to trimming and J lost 2 bases, with 12 bases between them. In germline, CDR1 is MNHNS, CDR2 SASEGT. CDR3 bases: TGTGCCAGCAGTCGGGAACAGCTTACTAATGAAAAACTGTTTTTT. It yields the protein CASSREQLTNEKLFF.

The chain links TRBV30 to TRBJ1-1; possibly TRBD1 for D (6 bases). The CDR3 spans 12 residues. The V gene's germline CDR1 is GTSNPN and CDR2 SVGIG (reference sequence). Trimming removed 2 bases at V and 6 bases at J, with 10 bases between. CDR3 coding DNA: TGTGCCTGGAGTAGTGGGGGCGCTGAAGCTTTCTTT. This encodes CAWSSGGAEAFF.